This TCR beta chain was observed in a study of siplizumab effects on memory and regulatory T cells. Some clones are missing from TCRdb's copy, which holds only in-frame ones; the method was immunoSEQ multiplex PCR. The sample holds around 110,000 clones, 94% seen once. As to this clone: The antigen is unknown.

The V end lost 1 base, the J end lost 1 base, and 10 bases lay between the germline ends. The CDR3 has 15 amino acids. CDR1 and CDR2 from the germline V gene are SGHTA and FQGTGA. General study points: Siplizumab significantly decreased alloreactive sequences from unstimulated CD4+ memory cells.

The sequencing input was non-Treg CD4+ T cells sorted from blood. This TCR was sampled from a human donor in good health. The chain uses TRBV7-3 and TRBJ1-1, with D perhaps matching TRBD1 (5 bases). The CDR3 DNA follows: TGTGCCAGCAGCTTAAATCAGGGTAAGAACACTGAAGCTTTCTTT. This gives the protein CASSLNQGKNTEAFF.